These 7 T cell receptor beta chains were sequenced from one sample in a study of shared clonotypes between healthy human individuals. TCRdb's table, derived via immunoSEQ multiplex PCR, lists solely in-frame clones and lacks some. The table has under 2,000,000 clones, about 95% seen once. CD45RO-negative CD8 cells positively selected for CCR7 made up the naive population, which excluded terminally differentiated effector memory CD45RA+ cells. Sequencing was carried out using naive CD8+ T cells sorted from blood. The receptors derive from a young man in good health.

The CDR3: CASRDGLAALYHNEQFF. The CDR3 nucleotides are TGTGCCAGCAGGGACGGACTAGCGGCTCTATACCACAATGAGCAGTTCTTC. The V and J genes are TRBV5-6 and TRBJ2-1, with TRBD2 matching over 10 bases. The germline CDR1 and CDR2 sequences are SGHDT and YYEEEE. The trim removed 5 bases at V and 5 bases at J, leaving 13 bases unmatched. The CDR3 length is 17 residues. Full variable domain (remainder filled in from reference TRBV5-6 and TRBJ2-1): DAGVTQSPTHLIKTRGQQVTLRCSPKSGHDTVSWYQQALGQGPQFIFQYYEEEERQRGNFPDRFSGHQFPNYSSELNVNALLLGDSALYLCASRDGLAALYHNEQFFGPGTRLTVL.

Comments on this clone: Other DNA variants within this sample encode the same CDR3. V and J are TRBV27 and TRBJ2-7; tentatively, D is TRBD1 or TRBD2 (5 bases each). V was pared by 3 bases and J by 6 bases, with 9 bases between. The germline V gene has CDR1 MNHEY and CDR2 SMNVEV (reference sequence). The CDR3 contains 12 residues. The CDR3 bases are TGTGCCAGCAGTTTGAGGGGCGGCGAGCAGTACTTC. Its protein is CASSLRGGEQYF.

The rearrangement uses TRBV6-1 and TRBJ1-4; 7 positions match TRBD1. V shed 1 base and J 4 bases; nucleotides not matched to a gene: 6. The CDR3 consists of 16 residues. Looked up from germline, CDR1 is MNHNS and CDR2 is SASEGT. For the CDR3, the DNA is TGTGCCAGCAGTGAAGACTGGCCAGGGGGTAATGAAAAACTGTTTTTT. It codes for CASSEDWPGGNEKLFF.

The chain has TRBV7-2 and TRBJ2-7; TRBD1 is a possible D gene (6 bases). Germline V CDR1 and CDR2: SGHTA, FQGNSA. V lost 2 bases, J lost 6 bases, and 17 bases lay in between. The CDR3 runs to 15 residues. DNA for the CDR3: TGTGCCAGCAGCTTACAACAGGGAGTAGATGGCGAGCAGTACTTC. Protein sequence: CASSLQQGVDGEQYF.

With regard to this clone: The same CDR3 is also encoded by other DNA sequences in this sample. This chain connects TRBV9 to TRBJ2-7; 8 bases are a match to TRBD2. This CDR3 contains 14 residues. V shed 3 bases, J shed 1 base, and the junction held 3 bases outside the gene matches. In germline, CDR1 is SGDLS, CDR2 YYNGEE. The CDR3 loop reads CASSAGGQSYEQYF. The CDR3, as DNA: TGTGCCAGCAGCGCGGGGGGGCAGTCCTACGAGCAGTACTTC.

CDR3 in amino acids: CASSILSGGNPYEQYF. The CDR3 DNA follows: TGTGCCAGCAGCATCCTTAGCGGGGGGAATCCCTACGAGCAGTACTTC. V is TRBV27 and J is TRBJ2-7; TRBD2 agrees at 10 bases. V was pared by 6 bases and J by 2 bases, with 10 bases of the junction left unmatched. Per germline, CDR1 MNHEY and CDR2 SMNVEV (reference sequence). The CDR3 has 16 residues.

The genes are TRBV18 and TRBJ1-1; D possibly corresponds to TRBD1 (5 bases). CDR1 is KGHSH and CDR2 is LQKENI in the germline V gene. V was clipped by 3 bases and J by 7 bases, with 18 bases between them. The CDR3 extends over 15 amino acids. The CDR3 here is CASSPLTFDRHEAFF. The CDR3 DNA sequence: TGTGCCAGCTCACCCCTTACCTTTGACAGACATGAAGCTTTCTTT.